This T cell receptor (beta chain) derives from a study of blood T cell repertoires in COVID-19. Overall study context: Whether acute or convalescent, the COVID-19 samples came from the United States, Italy and Spain. Nucleic acid was either cDNA or gDNA, and it came from T cells, B-cell-depleted T cells, or PBMCs.

This clone was counted a single time. In the original processing: Estimates of nucleated cell counts were drawn from the amplification of reference gene primers. Assay used: immunoSEQ multiplex PCR; TCRdb lists only in-frame clones, some missing. The DNA gave D and trimming, while V, J and clone size come from that table. The sample holds approximately 240,000 clones, 88% seen once. This CDR3 comprises 15 residues. With 5 bases clipped from V and 4 bases from J, the junction kept 10 bases outside the gene matches. Germline loops: CDR1 LNHDA, CDR2 SQIVND (reference sequence). This clonotype was obtained from a woman aged 40 to 50 who had recovered from COVID-19. Sequencing was performed on peripheral blood. The J gene is TRBJ2-7, the V gene TRBV19; 8 positions agree with TRBD1. CDR3 region: CASSVDRGRAYEQYF. The CDR3 region has the DNA TGTGCCAGTAGTGTCGACAGGGGAAGGGCTTACGAGCAGTACTTC.